This entry features one T cell receptor (beta chain) sequence. No antigen is known for it. The data originate from a study of cytomegalovirus exposure and HLA in healthy donors. PCR amplification relied on 60 Vbeta primers (plus 13 Jbeta primers). TCRdb's copy holds only in-frame clones and misses some; the assay was immunoSEQ multiplex PCR. The table shows about 110,000 clones, with under 85% occurring only once. Between the trimmed V and J ends, which lost 8 bases and 1 base, there was a span of 9 bases. The CDR3 is 12 amino acids. Germline V gene sequence: CDR1 MNHEY, CDR2 SVGAGI. Findings and caveats of the study: Upon later analysis, HLA-associated TCR beta chains proved more clonally expanded than other, equally common chains. Per published reports, the classifier diagnosed cytomegalovirus status with high specificity and sensitivity. Analysis was carried out at a later point, and it linked a missense DCLRE1C variant to TCR beta V- and J-gene trimming.

Sequenced material: PBMCs. The gene calls are TRBV6-5 and TRBJ2-7, with D uncertain. This receptor was identified in a man aged 40-55 years in good health and CMV-seronegative. The CDR3 sequence is CASGRLSYEQYF. DNA for the CDR3: TGTGCCAGCGGGCGTCTTTCCTACGAGCAGTACTTC.